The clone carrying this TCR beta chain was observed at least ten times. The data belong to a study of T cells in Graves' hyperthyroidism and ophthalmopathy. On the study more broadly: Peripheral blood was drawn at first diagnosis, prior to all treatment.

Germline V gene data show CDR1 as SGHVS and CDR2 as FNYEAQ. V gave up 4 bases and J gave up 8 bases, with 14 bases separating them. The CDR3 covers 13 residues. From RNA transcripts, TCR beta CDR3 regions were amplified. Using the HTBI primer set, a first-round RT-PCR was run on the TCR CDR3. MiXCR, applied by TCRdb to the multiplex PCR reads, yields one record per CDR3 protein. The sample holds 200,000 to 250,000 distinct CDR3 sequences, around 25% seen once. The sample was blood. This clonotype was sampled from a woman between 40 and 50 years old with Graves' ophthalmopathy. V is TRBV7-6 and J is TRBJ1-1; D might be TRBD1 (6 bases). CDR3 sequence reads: CASSSTQGTEAFF. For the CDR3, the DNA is TGTGCCAGCAGCTCTACGCAGGGGACCGAAGCTTTCTTT.